This section outlines one T cell receptor beta chain sequence together with its context. The target antigen is unknown. V gave up 1 base and J gave up 5 bases; unmatched junction bases: 5. The germline gives CDR1 SEHNR, CDR2 FQNEAQ (reference sequence). This CDR3 has 15 amino acids. Some clones are missing from TCRdb's copy, which holds only in-frame ones; the method was immunoSEQ multiplex PCR. The repertoire holds some 45,000 clones, with about 94% as singletons. This entry comes from a study of cytomegalovirus exposure and HLA in healthy donors. Study results and limitations: Among TCR beta chains, those listed as cytomegalovirus-associated numbered over 150. Reported results showed that the classifier diagnosed cytomegalovirus status with high specificity and sensitivity. In vitro testing confirmed a few CMV-associated chains as specific for CMV antigens.

Sequencing was done on a sample of PBMCs. The receptor was isolated from a man aged 18 to 30 in good health and CMV-seronegative. The gene calls are TRBV7-9 and TRBJ2-7; 10 bases are a match to TRBD2. For the CDR3, the DNA is TGTGCCAGCAGCTTAGTTCGGCTAGCGGGAGACGAGCAGTACTTC. This sequence encodes CASSLVRLAGDEQYF.